This T cell receptor (beta chain) was sequenced in a study of response to subunit inactivated influenza vaccine. Comments on this clonotype: Its antigen is currently unknown.

In TCRdb, the RT-PCR reads were re-called with MiXCR into one record per CDR3 protein. The sample carries roughly 790,000 distinct CDR3 sequences, 21% recorded once. Study-wide results and limits: T cells newly recruited by each seasonal influenza vaccination are few, the authors suggested.

Trimming cost V 0 bases and J 3 bases; bases outside gene matches: 9. Germline lookup yields CDR1 GTSNPN and CDR2 SVGIG (reference sequence). The CDR3 extends over 16 amino acids. The sample was PBMCs from blood, taken 5 to 6 days after vaccination. The chain carries TRBV30 and TRBJ2-7, with TRBD2 matching over 9 bases. This sequence was found in a man aged 45-65 years who received an inactivated influenza vaccine. CDR3 in DNA: TGTGCCTGGAGTGTAAAGGGGCTAGCGGGGATCTACGAGCAGTACTTC. Encoded protein: CAWSVKGLAGIYEQYF.